This T cell receptor (beta chain) was sequenced in a study of identical twins. Germline V gives CDR1 SGHVS, CDR2 FQNEAQ. The CDR3 runs 19 residues. All donors were healthy, and all were Caucasian. Template switching supplied a universal primer site; unique molecular identifiers were carried on the cDNA. TCRdb passed the 5' RACE reads through MiXCR, listing each CDR3 protein once. Of approximately 1.8 million distinct CDR3 sequences listed, more than 30% were seen once; the top ten hold roughly 0.3%. The V call is TRBV7-8, the J call TRBJ2-4; 13 nucleotides match TRBD2. The J call may be mistaken, given a closer DNA end match to TRBJ2-7. The sample was cord blood. The source is a newborn girl in good health. CDR3 sequence reads: CASSTWDRLTSGRAYEQYF. For the CDR3, the DNA is TGTGCCAGCAGTACATGGGACAGACTAACTAGCGGGAGGGCCTACGAGCAGTACTTC.